One and the same sample provided the 26 T cell receptor beta chains below, sequenced in a study of CD8 T cells in ankylosing spondylitis. No antigen has been identified for these receptors. Study-level findings and limits: Seemingly characteristic of ankylosing spondylitis blood was a TCR beta motif consisting of 7 or 8 highly homologous variants.

TCRdb re-analysed the 5' RACE reads in MiXCR, keeping a single row per CDR3 protein. Of hundreds of thousands of distinct CDR3 sequences in the sample, about 24% were seen once. The source material was blood, either unsorted or a sorted T cell fraction (not recorded which). The receptors come from a male donor with ankylosing spondylitis.

This chain joins TRBV7-9 and TRBJ2-1; 7 nucleotides agree with TRBD2. Germline CDR1 reads SEHNR; CDR2 reads FQNEAQ (reference sequence). This CDR3 is 15 amino acids long. The V segment lost 5 bases and the J segment 6 bases; nucleotides outside the gene matches: 10. The CDR3 here is CASSRSGTLGNEQFF. In DNA, the CDR3 is TGTGCCAGCAGCCGGAGCGGGACCCTAGGCAATGAGCAGTTCTTC.

In this sample, this clonotype turned up a few times. This sequence joins TRBV6-1 and TRBJ2-5, with 10 bases aligning to TRBD1. The CDR3 loop spans 14 amino acids. V shed 11 bases, J shed 5 bases, and the junction held 11 bases outside the gene matches. CDR1 and CDR2 from the germline V gene are MNHNS and SASEGT. The CDR3 bases are TGTGCCGCCAGGGACAGGGGCGGGTTGGAGACCCAGTACTTC. Its protein product is CAARDRGGLETQYF.

This sequence joins TRBV9 and TRBJ2-1; 11 bases align to TRBD2. The CDR3 sequence is 14 residues long. Trimming at V came to 4 bases and at J to 7 bases, leaving 4 bases not matched to a gene. From germline, CDR1 is SGDLS and CDR2 YYNGEE. The CDR3 region has the DNA TGTGCCAGCAGCATCCGGACTAGCGGGAATGAGCAGTTCTTC. It encodes CASSIRTSGNEQFF.

This chain uses TRBV5-1 with TRBJ2-5; D may be TRBD2 (6 bases). Per the germline V gene, CDR1 is SGHRS and CDR2 is YFSETQ. CDR3 length: 15 amino acids. Trimming pared 0 bases from V and 8 bases from J, leaving 17 bases between. The CDR3 DNA reads TGCGCCAGCAGCTTGGTGGGCGGGACCCAGAAAACCCAGTACTTC. It codes for CASSLVGGTQKTQYF. The variable domain in full, completed from reference TRBV5-1 and TRBJ2-5, reads KAGVTQTPRYLIKTRGQQVTLSCSPISGHRSVSWYQQTPGQGLQFLFEYFSETQRNKGNFPGRFSGRQFSNSRSEMNVSTLELGDSALYLCASSLVGGTQKTQYFGPGTRLLVL.

This clonotype was counted only a few times. The V and J genes are TRBV19 and TRBJ2-1; perhaps TRBD2 as D (5 bases). The CDR3 loop spans 15 amino acids. Germline assignment: CDR1 LNHDA and CDR2 SQIVND (reference sequence). Trimming took off 3 bases at V and 3 bases at J, with 12 bases between the two ends. Written as DNA, the CDR3 is TGTGCCAGTAGTATCGACGGGATACTCTACAATGAGCAGTTCTTC. It is translated as CASSIDGILYNEQFF.

In its sample, this clonotype was seen a few times. The gene calls are TRBV4-2 and TRBJ1-1; D unclear. CDR1 is LGHNA and CDR2 is YNFKEQ in the germline V gene. The V gene lost 5 bases and the J gene lost 3 bases, with 16 bases spanning the gap. This CDR3 region has 15 residues. CDR3 coding DNA: TGTGCCAGCAGCTATTCGACCACGGCGGACACTGAAGCTTTCTTT. Protein sequence: CASSYSTTADTEAFF.

This sequence joins TRBV5-5 and TRBJ2-1; 9 nucleotides match TRBD2. The CDR3 contains 15 residues. Germline V gene data show CDR1 as SGHKS and CDR2 as YYEKEE (reference sequence). Trimming cost V 4 bases and J 5 bases; bases outside gene matches: 7. The CDR3 DNA reads TGTGCCAGCAGCCTGAGCGGGAGGACAAACAATGAGCAGTTCTTC. Protein: CASSLSGRTNNEQFF. The complete variable domain, with remaining parts taken from reference TRBV5-5 and TRBJ2-1, reads DAGVTQSPTHLIKTRGQQVTLRCSPISGHKSVSWYQQVLGQGPQFIFQYYEKEERGRGNFPDRFSARQFPNYSSELNVNALLLGDSALYLCASSLSGRTNNEQFFGPGTRLTVL.

The CDR3 DNA reads TGTGCCAGCAGACCTAGACAGGACACAGATACGCAGTATTTT. Translating it yields CASRPRQDTDTQYF. The chain combines TRBV12-3 or TRBV12-4 with TRBJ2-3; D perhaps matches TRBD1 (6 bases). The CDR3 contains 14 residues. Trimming pared 6 bases from V and 2 bases from J, leaving 12 bases between.

This clonotype was recorded many times. V gene TRBV20-1 combines with J gene TRBJ2-2; D is undetermined. Germline V CDR1 and CDR2: DFQATT, SNEGSKA (reference sequence). Trimming cost V 7 bases and J 0 bases, with 9 bases left between them. The CDR3 loop spans 13 amino acids. The CDR3 reads CSGRQSNTGELFF. CDR3 coding DNA: TGCAGTGGGCGGCAGTCGAACACCGGGGAGCTGTTTTTT.

This clonotype turned up a few times. This chain joins TRBV25-1 and TRBJ2-5, with D unresolved. The V and J ends lost 3 bases and 4 bases respectively, with 18 bases between them. This CDR3 region has 16 residues. CDR1 is MGHDK, CDR2 SYGVNS, per germline. The CDR3 reads CASSESSNSQAETQYF. For the CDR3, the DNA is TGTGCCAGCAGTGAGAGTTCCAACTCTCAAGCAGAGACCCAGTACTTC. Full variable domain (remainder filled in from reference TRBV25-1 and TRBJ2-5): EADIYQTPRYLVIGTGKKITLECSQTMGHDKMYWYQQDPGMELHLIHYSYGVNSTEKGDLSSESTVSRIRTEHFPLTLESARPSHTSQYLCASSESSNSQAETQYFGPGTRLLVL.

The chain has TRBV19 and TRBJ2-1, with TRBD1 identical over 12 bases. Trimming at V came to 7 bases and at J to 3 bases, leaving 10 bases not matched to a gene. The CDR3 totals 17 residues. The germline V gene has CDR1 LNHDA and CDR2 SQIVND (reference sequence). The CDR3 loop is CASTHGTGGHGYNEQFF. The CDR3 DNA sequence: TGTGCCAGTACCCACGGGACAGGGGGCCATGGCTACAATGAGCAGTTCTTC.

The chain recombines TRBV7-6 with TRBJ2-7, with 9 bases identical to TRBD1. The CDR3 runs 13 residues. CDR1 SGHVS and CDR2 FNYEAQ come from the germline V gene. V lost 5 bases and J lost 7; bases outside the gene matches: 6. The CDR3 here is CASSATGGTEQYF. The CDR3 DNA sequence: TGTGCCAGCAGCGCTACAGGGGGCACAGAGCAGTACTTC.

This clonotype was observed a few times. The chain links TRBV7-8 to TRBJ2-3, with 7 bases that match TRBD2. Germline CDR1 SGHVS, CDR2 FQNEAQ. V shed 7 bases, J shed 0 bases, and the junction held 4 bases outside the gene matches. This CDR3 is 14 amino acids long. The CDR3 here is CASTSSGSTDTQYF. The CDR3 region has the DNA TGTGCCAGCACTAGTAGCGGGAGCACAGATACGCAGTATTTT.

CDR3 region: CASSTNGGSGLFF. CDR3 nucleotide sequence: TGTGCCAGCTCAACAAACGGGGGCTCGGGGCTCTTCTTT. V gene TRBV18 combines with J gene TRBJ1-1; TRBD1 might be the D (6 bases). Trimming took 5 bases from V and 14 from J, leaving 21 bases between them. The CDR3 covers 13 residues. Germline-derived CDR1 and CDR2 are KGHSH and LQKENI.

This rearrangement joins TRBV3-1 to TRBJ2-1; TRBD2 aligns across 8 bases. V trimming: 6 bases; J trimming: 7 bases; junction bases outside the gene matches: 14. Germline assignment: CDR1 LGHDT and CDR2 YNNKEL (reference sequence). This CDR3 contains 16 residues. This CDR3 is CASRDTSGGWGNEQFF. CDR3 in DNA: TGTGCCAGCAGAGATACTAGCGGAGGATGGGGAAATGAGCAGTTCTTC.

This clonotype was detected a few times. The chain uses TRBV5-1 and TRBJ2-3; D gene ambiguous. CDR1 and CDR2 from the germline V gene are SGHRS and YFSETQ. V lost 0 bases to trimming and J lost 2 bases, with 10 bases between them. The CDR3 spans 15 residues. The CDR3 DNA is TGCGCCAGCAGCTTGGGTAACCAGGACACAGATACGCAGTATTTT. Translation gives CASSLGNQDTDTQYF.

The CDR3 DNA reads TGCGCCAGCAGCTTGAATATGGCGCGGGACAACTACCAAAATTCACCCCTCCACTTT. The encoded protein is CASSLNMARDNYQNSPLHF. This chain links TRBV5-1 with TRBJ1-6, with D perhaps TRBD1 (6 bases). V was pared by 1 base and J by 7 bases, with 24 bases between. The CDR3 extends over 19 amino acids. Germline V lookup: CDR1 SGHRS, CDR2 YFSETQ. Variable domain in full (rest from reference TRBV5-1 and TRBJ1-6): KAGVTQTPRYLIKTRGQQVTLSCSPISGHRSVSWYQQTPGQGLQFLFEYFSETQRNKGNFPGRFSGRQFSNSRSEMNVSTLELGDSALYLCASSLNMARDNYQNSPLHFGNGTRLTVT.

This clonotype was seen more than once but under ten times. This chain connects TRBV6-1 to TRBJ1-2; a weak D match, TRBD1 (6 bases). V dropped 4 bases and J dropped 1 base, with 16 bases sitting between them. Germline V gene sequence: CDR1 MNHNS, CDR2 SASEGT. This CDR3 contains 16 residues. This CDR3 is CASSGGRGSGNYGYTF. DNA of the CDR3: TGTGCCAGCAGTGGGGGCAGGGGATCGGGTAACTATGGCTACACCTTC.

This chain uses TRBV9 with TRBJ1-1; D perhaps matches TRBD1 (5 bases). The CDR3 sequence is 13 residues long. Trimming left V 2 bases short and J 3 bases short, with 8 bases between. CDR1 SGDLS and CDR2 YYNGEE come from the germline V gene. CDR3 sequence: CASSVIGDTEAFF. The CDR3 nucleotides are TGTGCCAGCAGCGTGATAGGGGACACTGAAGCTTTCTTT. Looking up the rest from reference TRBV9 and TRBJ1-1 gives the full variable domain: DSGVTQTPKHLITATGQRVTLRCSPRSGDLSVYWYQQSLDQGLQFLIQYYNGEERAKGNILERFSAQQFPDLHSELNLSSLELGDSALYFCASSVIGDTEAFFGQGTRLTVV.

The sample holds a few counts of this clonotype. The J gene is TRBJ1-1, the V gene TRBV7-2, with D tentatively TRBD1 (6 bases). Trimming shortened V by 6 bases and J by 1 base, and 15 bases separated the two germline ends. The CDR3 sequence is 15 residues long. CDR1 SGHTA and CDR2 FQGNSA come from the germline V gene. The CDR3 region is CASSLRGGTNTEAFF. CDR3 DNA sequence: TGTGCCAGCAGTCTTAGGGGGGGGACGAACACTGAAGCTTTCTTT.

The chain links TRBV11-2 to TRBJ2-1; 10 bases are shared with TRBD2. The CDR3 loop spans 14 amino acids. Per germline, CDR1 SGHAT and CDR2 FQNNGV. V gave up 8 bases and J gave up 8 bases; unmatched junction bases: 9. CDR3 coding DNA: TGTGCCAGCCGGAGAGCGGGAGGGGAGGATGAGCAGTTCTTC. It yields the protein CASRRAGGEDEQFF.

The gene calls are TRBV5-5 and TRBJ2-2; 13 nucleotides line up with TRBD2. Germline V gene lookup returns CDR1 SGHKS and CDR2 YYEKEE (reference sequence). After removal of 0 bases from V and 4 bases from J, the junction contained 3 bases not matched to a gene. CDR3 length equals 17 residues. The CDR3 spells CASSLGLAGGTTGELFF. As DNA, the CDR3 is TGTGCCAGCAGCTTGGGACTAGCGGGAGGCACCACCGGGGAGCTGTTTTTT. The variable domain in full, completed from reference TRBV5-5 and TRBJ2-2, reads DAGVTQSPTHLIKTRGQQVTLRCSPISGHKSVSWYQQVLGQGPQFIFQYYEKEERGRGNFPDRFSARQFPNYSSELNVNALLLGDSALYLCASSLGLAGGTTGELFFGEGSRLTVL.

This clonotype showed up just a few times. V gene TRBV7-8 combines with J gene TRBJ2-1; D might be TRBD2 (5 bases). Germline CDR1 is SGHVS and CDR2 is FQNEAQ. The CDR3 consists of 14 residues. Deletions cut 6 bases from V and 6 bases from J, with 15 bases between. In DNA form, the CDR3 reads TGTGCCAGCAGACCTCTCACGGGGAGCAATGAGCAGTTCTTC. This gives the protein CASRPLTGSNEQFF.

This sequence joins TRBV10-3 and TRBJ1-1; tentatively, D is TRBD1 (6 bases). This CDR3 has 15 residues. Trimming left V 4 bases short and J 1 base short, with 13 bases between. Germline loops: CDR1 ENHRY, CDR2 SYGVKD. The CDR3 nucleotides are TGTGCCATCAGTGGGGCGGGGGGGCGGAACACTGAAGCTTTCTTT. It encodes CAISGAGGRNTEAFF.

V gene TRBV20-1 combines with J gene TRBJ2-3, with D possibly TRBD2 on 6 matching bases. The germline CDR1 and CDR2 sequences are DFQATT and SNEGSKA (reference sequence). The V end was cut by 3 bases, the J end by 4 bases, with 14 bases between. The CDR3 is 14 residues long. DNA of the CDR3: TGCAGTGCTAGGGGGTCGGGAGAACCAGATACGCAGTATTTT. The encoded protein is CSARGSGEPDTQYF.

This clonotype was seen a few times. The chain recombines TRBV5-1 with TRBJ2-5; 9 nucleotides line up with TRBD2. Trimming at V came to 4 bases and at J to 2 bases, leaving 6 bases not matched to a gene. The length of the CDR3 is 15 residues. Germline V lookup: CDR1 SGHRS, CDR2 YFSETQ. Written as DNA, the CDR3 is TGCGCCAGCAGCCCTAGCGGGAATCAACAAGAGACCCAGTACTTC. It translates to CASSPSGNQQETQYF. The full variable domain, in which reference TRBV5-1 and TRBJ2-5 provide the parts outside the CDR3, is KAGVTQTPRYLIKTRGQQVTLSCSPISGHRSVSWYQQTPGQGLQFLFEYFSETQRNKGNFPGRFSGRQFSNSRSEMNVSTLELGDSALYLCASSPSGNQQETQYFGPGTRLLVL.